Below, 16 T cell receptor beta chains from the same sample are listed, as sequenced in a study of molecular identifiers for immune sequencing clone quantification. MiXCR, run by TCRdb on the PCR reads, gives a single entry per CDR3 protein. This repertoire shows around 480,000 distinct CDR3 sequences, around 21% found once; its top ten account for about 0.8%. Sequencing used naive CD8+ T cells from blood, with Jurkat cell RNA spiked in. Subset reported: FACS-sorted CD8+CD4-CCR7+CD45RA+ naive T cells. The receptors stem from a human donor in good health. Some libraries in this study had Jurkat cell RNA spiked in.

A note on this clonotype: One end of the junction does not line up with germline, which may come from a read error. The CDR3 bases are TGCGCCAGCAGCCATGATAGGGGGTTCCCCTATGAGCAGTACTTC. It codes for CASSHDRGFPYEQYF. The chain joins TRBV4-1 to TRBJ2-7; D might be TRBD1 (6 bases). The CDR3 extends over 15 amino acids. In germline, CDR1 is MGHRA, CDR2 YSYEKL.

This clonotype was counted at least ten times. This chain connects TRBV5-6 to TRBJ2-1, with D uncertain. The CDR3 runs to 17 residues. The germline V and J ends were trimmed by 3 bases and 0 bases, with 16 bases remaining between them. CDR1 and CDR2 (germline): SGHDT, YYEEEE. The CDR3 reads CASSSGPDGHSYNEQFF. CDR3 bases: TGTGCCAGCAGCTCGGGCCCGGATGGTCACTCCTACAATGAGCAGTTCTTC.

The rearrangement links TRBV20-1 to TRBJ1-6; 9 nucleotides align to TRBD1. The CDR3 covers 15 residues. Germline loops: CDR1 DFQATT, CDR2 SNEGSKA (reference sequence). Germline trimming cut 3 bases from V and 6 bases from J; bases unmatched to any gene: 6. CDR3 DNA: TGCAGTGCTAGGGACGGGACAGGGCTTAATTCACCCCTCCACTTT. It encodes CSARDGTGLNSPLHF.

The CDR3 DNA is TGTGCCAGCAGCTTATCCCCTATTACAGGGTCATCACCCCTCCACTTT. Translating gives CASSLSPITGSSPLHF. The chain recombines TRBV7-9 with TRBJ1-6; weak D call: TRBD1 (6 bases). Trimming took 2 bases from V and 10 from J, leaving 18 bases between them. CDR1 is SEHNR, CDR2 FQNEAQ, per germline (reference sequence). The CDR3 totals 16 residues.

This CDR3 is CASSRQGVDTGELFF. The CDR3 DNA sequence: TGTGCCAGCAGTAGACAGGGGGTAGACACCGGGGAGCTGTTTTTT. This chain joins TRBV6-5 and TRBJ2-2, with 9 bases identical to TRBD1. V lost 5 bases, J lost 3 bases, and 4 bases stayed unmatched. The CDR3 totals 15 residues. Germline values: CDR1 MNHEY, CDR2 SVGAGI.

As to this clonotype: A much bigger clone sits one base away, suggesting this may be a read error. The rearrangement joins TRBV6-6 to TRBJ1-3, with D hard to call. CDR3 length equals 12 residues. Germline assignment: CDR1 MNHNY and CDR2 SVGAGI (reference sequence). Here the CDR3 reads CASSYIGSTIYF. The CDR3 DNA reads TGTGCCAGCAGTTACATTGGAAGCACCATATATTTT.

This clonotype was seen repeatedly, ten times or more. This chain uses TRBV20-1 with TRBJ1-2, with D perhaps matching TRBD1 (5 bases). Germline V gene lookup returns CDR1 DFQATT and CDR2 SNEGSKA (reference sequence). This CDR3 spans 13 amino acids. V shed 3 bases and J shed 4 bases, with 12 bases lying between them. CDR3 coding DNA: TGCAGTGCTAGGGATATTGACAGCTATGGCTACACCTTC. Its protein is CSARDIDSYGYTF.

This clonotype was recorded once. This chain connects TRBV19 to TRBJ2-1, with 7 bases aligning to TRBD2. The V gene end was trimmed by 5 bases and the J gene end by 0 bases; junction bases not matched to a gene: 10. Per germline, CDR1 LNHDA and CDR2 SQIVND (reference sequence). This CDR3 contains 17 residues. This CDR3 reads CASSLGLGLGSYNEQFF. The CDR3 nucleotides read TGTGCCAGTAGTCTAGGACTAGGACTAGGCTCCTACAATGAGCAGTTCTTC. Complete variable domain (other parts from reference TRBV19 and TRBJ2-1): DGGITQSPKYLFRKEGQNVTLSCEQNLNHDAMYWYRQDPGQGLRLIYYSQIVNDFQKGDIAEGYSVSREKKESFPLTVTSAQKNPTAFYLCASSLGLGLGSYNEQFFGPGTRLTVL.

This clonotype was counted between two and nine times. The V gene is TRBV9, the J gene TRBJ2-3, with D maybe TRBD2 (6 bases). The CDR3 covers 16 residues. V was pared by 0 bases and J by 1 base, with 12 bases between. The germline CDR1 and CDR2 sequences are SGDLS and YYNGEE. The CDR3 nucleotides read TGTGCCAGCAGCGTAGACGGCCCGGGGGGCACAGATACGCAGTATTTT. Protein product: CASSVDGPGGTDTQYF. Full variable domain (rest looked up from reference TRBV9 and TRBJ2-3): DSGVTQTPKHLITATGQRVTLRCSPRSGDLSVYWYQQSLDQGLQFLIQYYNGEERAKGNILERFSAQQFPDLHSELNLSSLELGDSALYFCASSVDGPGGTDTQYFGPGTRLTVL.

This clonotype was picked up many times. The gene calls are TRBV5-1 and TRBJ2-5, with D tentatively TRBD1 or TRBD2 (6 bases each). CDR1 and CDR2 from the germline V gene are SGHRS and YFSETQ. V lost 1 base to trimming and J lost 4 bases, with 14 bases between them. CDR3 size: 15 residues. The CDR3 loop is CASSLYGGPLETQYF. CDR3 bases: TGCGCCAGCAGCTTGTATGGGGGGCCTTTAGAGACCCAGTACTTC.

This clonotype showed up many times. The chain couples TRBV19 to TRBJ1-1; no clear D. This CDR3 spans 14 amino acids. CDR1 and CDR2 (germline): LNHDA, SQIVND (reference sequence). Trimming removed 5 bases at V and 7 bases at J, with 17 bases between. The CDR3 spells CASSYGPSPGEAFF. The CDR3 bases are TGTGCCAGTAGTTATGGGCCCTCCCCCGGTGAAGCTTTCTTT.

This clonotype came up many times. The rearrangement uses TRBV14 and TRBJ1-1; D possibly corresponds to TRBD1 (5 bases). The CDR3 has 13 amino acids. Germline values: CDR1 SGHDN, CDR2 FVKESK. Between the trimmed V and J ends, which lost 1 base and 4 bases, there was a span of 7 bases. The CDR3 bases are TGTGCCAGCAGCCAAGGAGGGGCCACTGAAGCTTTCTTT. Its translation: CASSQGGATEAFF.

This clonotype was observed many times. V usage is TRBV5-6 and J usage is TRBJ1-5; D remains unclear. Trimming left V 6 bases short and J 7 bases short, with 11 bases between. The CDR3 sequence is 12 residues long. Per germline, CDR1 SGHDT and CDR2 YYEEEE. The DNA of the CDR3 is TGTGCCAGCAACACAGCCTTCCAGCCCCAGCATTTT. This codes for CASNTAFQPQHF.

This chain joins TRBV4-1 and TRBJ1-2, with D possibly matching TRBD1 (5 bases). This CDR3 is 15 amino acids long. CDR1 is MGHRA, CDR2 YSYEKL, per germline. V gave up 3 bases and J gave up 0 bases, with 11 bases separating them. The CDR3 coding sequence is TGCGCCAGCAGCCATCTAACAGGAACTAACTATGGCTACACCTTC. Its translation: CASSHLTGTNYGYTF.

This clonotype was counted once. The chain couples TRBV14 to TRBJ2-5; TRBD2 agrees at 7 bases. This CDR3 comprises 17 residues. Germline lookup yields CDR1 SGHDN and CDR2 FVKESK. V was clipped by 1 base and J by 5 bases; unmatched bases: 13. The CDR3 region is CASSQATSSLFEETQYF. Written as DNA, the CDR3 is TGTGCCAGCAGCCAAGCGACTAGCAGTCTCTTTGAGGAGACCCAGTACTTC.

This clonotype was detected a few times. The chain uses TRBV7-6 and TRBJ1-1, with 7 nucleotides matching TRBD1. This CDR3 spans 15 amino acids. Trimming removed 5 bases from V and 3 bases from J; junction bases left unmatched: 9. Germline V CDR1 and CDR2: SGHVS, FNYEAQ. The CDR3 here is CASSPPQGEYTEAFF. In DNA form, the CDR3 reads TGTGCCAGCAGCCCGCCCCAGGGGGAGTACACTGAAGCTTTCTTT.